Presented here are 8 T cell receptor beta chains from one specimen sequenced in a study of T cell responses to AZD1222 COVID-19 vaccine. Data came from immunoSEQ multiplex PCR; TCRdb stores just in-frame clones and leaves some out. The top ten clones hold 5% to 5.5% of a sample with roughly 110,000 clones, roughly nine tenths of them seen once. The sample in question was peripheral blood, obtained on day 0 of AZD1222 vaccination. These receptors were obtained from an adult in good health.

The chain carries TRBV28 and TRBJ2-1; 10 nucleotides match TRBD2. The ends lost 6 bases at V and 15 bases at J; junction bases unmatched: 11. The length of the CDR3 is 13 residues. Germline V CDR1 and CDR2: MDHEN, SYDVKM. CDR3 amino acids: CASRPPSGSFLFF. The CDR3 DNA follows: TGTGCCAGCAGACCACCTAGCGGGAGTTTTCTGTTCTTC.

In regard to this clone: An end of the junction differs from the germline gene, which may be a read error. The V gene is TRBV2, the J gene TRBJ1-5; D is uncertain. This CDR3 comprises 13 residues. In germline, CDR1 is SNHLY, CDR2 FYNNEI. CDR3 nucleotides: TGTGCCAGCAGGGAAGTTAGCAATCAGCCCCAGCATTTT. Protein: CASREVSNQPQHF.

V is TRBV6-5 and J is TRBJ2-1; D gene ambiguous. V dropped 2 bases and J dropped 5 bases, with 13 bases sitting between them. The CDR3 runs 15 residues. Per the germline V gene, CDR1 is MNHEY and CDR2 is SVGAGI. The CDR3 spells CASSYKAVGNNEQFF. The CDR3 nucleotides are TGTGCCAGCAGTTACAAGGCGGTAGGGAACAATGAGCAGTTCTTC.

The gene calls are TRBV5-1 and TRBJ1-3; 7 nucleotides match TRBD1. V was clipped by 0 bases and J by 0 bases; unmatched bases: 3. This CDR3 contains 16 residues. Germline V gene lookup returns CDR1 SGHRS and CDR2 YFSETQ. In nucleotides, the CDR3 is TGCGCCAGCAGCTTGGTGGCAGGGGGCTCTGGAAACACCATATATTTT. Amino acids: CASSLVAGGSGNTIYF.

The chain recombines TRBV5-4 with TRBJ1-2, with D possibly being TRBD1 (6 bases). Trimming took 4 bases from V and 4 from J, leaving 11 bases between them. Germline CDR1 and CDR2: SGHNT and YYREEE (reference sequence). This CDR3 region has 13 residues. CDR3: CASSPGTTYGYTF. CDR3 in DNA: TGTGCCAGCAGCCCGGGGACAACCTATGGCTACACCTTC.

The chain links TRBV28 to TRBJ1-2; D is unclear. The V gene lost 3 bases and the J gene lost 2 bases, with 16 bases spanning the gap. Germline V gene data show CDR1 as MDHEN and CDR2 as SYDVKM. This CDR3 region has 16 residues. The chain's CDR3 is CASSFLSGGRNYGYTF. In DNA, the CDR3 is TGTGCCAGCAGTTTTCTCTCGGGAGGAAGGAACTATGGCTACACCTTC.

This clone was detected once. This chain links TRBV19 with TRBJ2-2, with 9 nucleotides matching TRBD2. The CDR3 consists of 15 residues. Germline CDR1 is LNHDA and CDR2 is SQIVND (reference sequence). The trim removed 8 bases at V and 6 bases at J, leaving 10 bases unmatched. CDR3 protein: CASRGGTSPAGELFF. CDR3 bases: TGTGCCAGTCGCGGCGGGACTAGCCCAGCCGGGGAGCTGTTTTTT.

CDR3 DNA: TGTGCCAGCAGCGTACTGTGGGGGCCGAACACCGGGGAGCTGTTTTTT. Protein: CASSVLWGPNTGELFF. This rearrangement joins TRBV6-4 to TRBJ2-2; D is perhaps TRBD1 (6 bases). Trimming removed 6 bases at V and 0 bases at J, with 14 bases between. The CDR3 consists of 16 residues. Looked up from germline, CDR1 is MRHNA and CDR2 is SNTAGT.